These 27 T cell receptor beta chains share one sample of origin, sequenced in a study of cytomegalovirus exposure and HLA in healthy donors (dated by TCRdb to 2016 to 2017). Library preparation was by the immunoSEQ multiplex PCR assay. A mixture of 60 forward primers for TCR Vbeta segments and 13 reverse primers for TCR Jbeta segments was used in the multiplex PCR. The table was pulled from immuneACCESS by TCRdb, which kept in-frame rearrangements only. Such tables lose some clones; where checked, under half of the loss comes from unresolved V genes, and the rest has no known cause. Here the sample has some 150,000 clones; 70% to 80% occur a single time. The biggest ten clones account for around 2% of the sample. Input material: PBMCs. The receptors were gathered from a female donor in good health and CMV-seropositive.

DNA for the CDR3: TGTGCCAGCAGTCGCCCCGGGACAGAGAATGAAAAACTGTTTTTT. Its protein product is CASSRPGTENEKLFF. The chain employs TRBV6-6 and TRBJ1-4; 7 positions match TRBD1. Germline CDR1 reads MNHNY; CDR2 reads SVGAGI (reference sequence). This CDR3 comprises 15 residues. After removal of 5 bases from V and 5 bases from J, the junction contained 8 bases not matched to a gene.

The CDR3 DNA reads as TGCGCCAGCAGCATGAAGGGACAGAGTTACAATGAGCAGTTCTTC. Encoded protein: CASSMKGQSYNEQFF. V is TRBV5-1 and J is TRBJ2-1; 7 positions match TRBD1. The length of the CDR3 is 15 residues. Germline V gene lookup returns CDR1 SGHRS and CDR2 YFSETQ. The J segment lost 4 bases and the V segment lost 4 bases, leaving 8 bases of the junction unmatched.

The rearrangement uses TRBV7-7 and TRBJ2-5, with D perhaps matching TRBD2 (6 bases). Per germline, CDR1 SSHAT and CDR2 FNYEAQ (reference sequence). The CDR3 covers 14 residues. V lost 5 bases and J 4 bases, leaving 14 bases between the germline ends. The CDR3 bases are TGTGCCAGCAGCCCCGCCGGGACTCGAGAGACCCAGTACTTC. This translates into CASSPAGTRETQYF. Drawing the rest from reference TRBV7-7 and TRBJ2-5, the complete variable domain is GAGVSQSPRYKVTKRGQDVTLRCDPISSHATLYWYQQALGQGPEFLTYFNYEAQPDKSGLPSDRFSAERPEGSISTLTIQRTEQRDSAMYRCASSPAGTRETQYFGPGTRLLVL.

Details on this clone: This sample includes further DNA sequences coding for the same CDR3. The CDR3 loop is CASSSLDRAGANVLTF. In DNA, the CDR3 is TGTGCCAGCAGCTCCCTCGACAGGGCTGGGGCCAACGTCCTGACTTTC. This chain joins TRBV5-4 and TRBJ2-6, with 7 bases aligning to TRBD1. J gave up 2 bases and V 3 bases, and 5 bases lay outside the gene matches. Germline lookup yields CDR1 SGHNT and CDR2 YYREEE (reference sequence). The CDR3 covers 16 residues.

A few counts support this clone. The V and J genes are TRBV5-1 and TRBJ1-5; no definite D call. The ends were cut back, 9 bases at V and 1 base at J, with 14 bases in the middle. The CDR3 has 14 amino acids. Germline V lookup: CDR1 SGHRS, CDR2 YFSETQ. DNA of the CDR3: TGCGCCACCCCCCCGGGTCTAAGCAATCAGCCCCAGCATTTT. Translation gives CATPPGLSNQPQHF. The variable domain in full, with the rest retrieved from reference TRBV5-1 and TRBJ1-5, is KAGVTQTPRYLIKTRGQQVTLSCSPISGHRSVSWYQQTPGQGLQFLFEYFSETQRNKGNFPGRFSGRQFSNSRSEMNVSTLELGDSALYLCATPPGLSNQPQHFGDGTRLSIL.

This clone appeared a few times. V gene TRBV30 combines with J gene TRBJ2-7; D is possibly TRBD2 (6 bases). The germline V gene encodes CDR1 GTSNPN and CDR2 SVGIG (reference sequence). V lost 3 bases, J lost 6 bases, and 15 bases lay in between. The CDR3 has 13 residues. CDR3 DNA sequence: TGTGCCTGGAGCCCTAGCGCGGGCCTCGAGCAGTACTTC. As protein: CAWSPSAGLEQYF. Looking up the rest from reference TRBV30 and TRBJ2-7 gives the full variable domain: SQTIHQWPATLVQPVGSPLSLECTVEGTSNPNLYWYRQAAGRGLQLLFYSVGIGQISSEVPQNLSASRPQDRQFILSSKKLLLSDSGFYLCAWSPSAGLEQYFGPGTRLTVT.

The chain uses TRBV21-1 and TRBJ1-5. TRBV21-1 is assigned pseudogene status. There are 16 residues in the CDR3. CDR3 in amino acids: CASSKAERRGNQPQHF. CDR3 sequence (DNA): TGTGCCAGCAGCAAAGCGGAAAGACGGGGCAATCAGCCCCAGCATTTT.

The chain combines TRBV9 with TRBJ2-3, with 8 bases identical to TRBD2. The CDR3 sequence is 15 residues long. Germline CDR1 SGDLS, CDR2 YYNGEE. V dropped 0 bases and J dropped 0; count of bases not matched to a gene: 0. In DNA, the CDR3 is TGTGCCAGCAGCGTAGCGGGAGGGAGCACAGATACGCAGTATTTT. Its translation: CASSVAGGSTDTQYF.

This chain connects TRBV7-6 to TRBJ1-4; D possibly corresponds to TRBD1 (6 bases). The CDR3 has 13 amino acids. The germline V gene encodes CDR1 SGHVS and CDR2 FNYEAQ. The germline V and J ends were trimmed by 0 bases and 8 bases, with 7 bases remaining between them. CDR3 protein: CASSLAQGEKLFF. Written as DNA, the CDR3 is TGTGCCAGCAGCTTAGCGCAGGGGGAAAAACTGTTTTTT.

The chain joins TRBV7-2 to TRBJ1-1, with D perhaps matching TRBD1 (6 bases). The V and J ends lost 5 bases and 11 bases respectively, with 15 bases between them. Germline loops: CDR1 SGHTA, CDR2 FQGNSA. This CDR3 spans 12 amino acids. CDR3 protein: CASSQRGGLAFF. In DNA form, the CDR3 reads TGTGCCAGCAGCCAGAGGGGGGGATTGGCTTTCTTT.

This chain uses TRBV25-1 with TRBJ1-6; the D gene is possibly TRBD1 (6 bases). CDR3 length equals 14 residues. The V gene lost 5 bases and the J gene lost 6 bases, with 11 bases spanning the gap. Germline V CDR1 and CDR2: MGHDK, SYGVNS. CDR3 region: CASSLTGSNSPLHF. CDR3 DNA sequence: TGTGCCAGCAGTTTAACAGGGTCTAATTCACCCCTCCACTTT.

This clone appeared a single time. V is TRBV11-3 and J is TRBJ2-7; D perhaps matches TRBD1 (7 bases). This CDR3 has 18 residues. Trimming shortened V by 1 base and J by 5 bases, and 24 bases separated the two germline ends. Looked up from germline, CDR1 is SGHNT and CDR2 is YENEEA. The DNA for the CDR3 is TGTGCCAGCAGCTTAGTAGTGGGGGGACAGTGGTATTTCCACGAGCAGTACTTC. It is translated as CASSLVVGGQWYFHEQYF.

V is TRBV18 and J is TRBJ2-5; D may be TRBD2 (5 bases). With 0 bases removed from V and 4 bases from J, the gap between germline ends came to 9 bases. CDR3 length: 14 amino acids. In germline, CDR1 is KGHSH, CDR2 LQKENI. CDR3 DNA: TGTGCCAGCTCACCACCTTACGGGGTAGAGACCCAGTACTTC. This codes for CASSPPYGVETQYF.

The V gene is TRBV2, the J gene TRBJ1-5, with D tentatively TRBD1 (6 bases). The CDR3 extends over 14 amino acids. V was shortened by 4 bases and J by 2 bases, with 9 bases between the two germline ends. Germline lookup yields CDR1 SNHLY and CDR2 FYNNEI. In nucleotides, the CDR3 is TGTGCCAGCAGTGGGGAGGGGGGCAATCAGCCCCAGCATTTT. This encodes CASSGEGGNQPQHF.

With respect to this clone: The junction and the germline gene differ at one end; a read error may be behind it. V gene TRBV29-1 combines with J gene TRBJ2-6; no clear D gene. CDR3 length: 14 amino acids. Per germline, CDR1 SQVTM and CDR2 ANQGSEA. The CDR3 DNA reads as TGCAGCGTTCAAGACGGCTCTGGGGCCAACGTCCTGACTTTC. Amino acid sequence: CSVQDGSGANVLTF. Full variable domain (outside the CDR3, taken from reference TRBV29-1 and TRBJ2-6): SAVISQKPSRDICQRGTSLTIQCQVDSQVTMMFWYRQQPGQSLTLIATANQGSEATYESGFVIDKFPISRPNLTFSTLTVSNMSPEDSSIYLCSVQDGSGANVLTFGAGSRLTVL.

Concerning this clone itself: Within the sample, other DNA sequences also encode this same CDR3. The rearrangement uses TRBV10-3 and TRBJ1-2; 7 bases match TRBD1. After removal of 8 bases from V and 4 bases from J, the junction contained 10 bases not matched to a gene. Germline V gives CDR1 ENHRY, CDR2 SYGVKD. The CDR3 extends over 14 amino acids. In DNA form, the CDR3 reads TGTGCCATCTCCGAGACAGGGAGTTCCTATGGCTACACCTTC. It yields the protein CAISETGSSYGYTF.

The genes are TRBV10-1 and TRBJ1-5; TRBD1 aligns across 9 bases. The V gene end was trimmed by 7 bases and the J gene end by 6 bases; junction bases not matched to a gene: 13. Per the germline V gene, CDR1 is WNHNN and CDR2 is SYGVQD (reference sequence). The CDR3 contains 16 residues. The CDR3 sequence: CASTTHPGTGFQPQHF. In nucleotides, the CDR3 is TGCGCCAGCACTACTCACCCCGGGACAGGGTTTCAGCCCCAGCATTTT.

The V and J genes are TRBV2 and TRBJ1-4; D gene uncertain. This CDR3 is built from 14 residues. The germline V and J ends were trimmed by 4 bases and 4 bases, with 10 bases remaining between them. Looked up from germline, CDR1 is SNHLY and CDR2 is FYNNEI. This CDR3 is CASSAGRVNEKLFF. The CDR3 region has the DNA TGTGCCAGCAGTGCGGGGAGGGTTAATGAAAAACTGTTTTTT.

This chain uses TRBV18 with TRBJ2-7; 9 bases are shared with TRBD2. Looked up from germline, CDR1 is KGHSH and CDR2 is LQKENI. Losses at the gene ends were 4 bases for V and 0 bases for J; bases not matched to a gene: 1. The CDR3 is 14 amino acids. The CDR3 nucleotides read TGTGCCAGCTCACTTAGCGGGAGCTCCTACGAGCAGTACTTC. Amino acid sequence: CASSLSGSSYEQYF. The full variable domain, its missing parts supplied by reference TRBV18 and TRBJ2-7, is NAGVMQNPRHLVRRRGQEARLRCSPMKGHSHVYWYRQLPEEGLKFMVYLQKENIIDESGMPKERFSAEFPKEGPSILRIQQVVRGDSAAYFCASSLSGSSYEQYFGPGTRLTVT.

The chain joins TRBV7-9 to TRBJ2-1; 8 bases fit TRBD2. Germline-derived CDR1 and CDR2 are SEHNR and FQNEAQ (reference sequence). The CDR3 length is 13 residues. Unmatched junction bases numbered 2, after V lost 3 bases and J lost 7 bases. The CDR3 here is CASSLGTSNEQFF. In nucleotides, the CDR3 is TGTGCCAGCAGCTTGGGGACTAGTAATGAGCAGTTCTTC.

CDR3 nucleotide sequence: TGCGCCAGCAGCTTGGGACACCAACAAGAGACCCAGTACTTC. It yields the protein CASSLGHQQETQYF. The chain recombines TRBV5-1 with TRBJ2-5; unclear D gene. Germline V gene data show CDR1 as SGHRS and CDR2 as YFSETQ. The V end was cut by 0 bases, the J end by 2 bases, with 8 bases between. The CDR3 runs to 14 residues. Filled out from reference TRBV5-1 and TRBJ2-5, the complete variable domain reads KAGVTQTPRYLIKTRGQQVTLSCSPISGHRSVSWYQQTPGQGLQFLFEYFSETQRNKGNFPGRFSGRQFSNSRSEMNVSTLELGDSALYLCASSLGHQQETQYFGPGTRLLVL.

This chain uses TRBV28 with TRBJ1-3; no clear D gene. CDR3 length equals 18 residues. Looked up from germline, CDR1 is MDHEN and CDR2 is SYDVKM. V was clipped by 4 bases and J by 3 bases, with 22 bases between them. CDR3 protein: CASSSPRHSLWRGNTIYF. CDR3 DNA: TGTGCCAGCAGTTCACCACGACATTCGCTTTGGCGTGGAAACACCATATATTTT.

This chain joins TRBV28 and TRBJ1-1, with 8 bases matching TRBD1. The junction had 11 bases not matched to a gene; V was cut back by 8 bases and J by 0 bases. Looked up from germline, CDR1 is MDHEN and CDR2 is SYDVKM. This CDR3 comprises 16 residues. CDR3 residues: CASPTGQGDLNTEAFF. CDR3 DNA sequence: TGTGCCAGCCCTACCGGACAGGGTGATTTGAACACTGAAGCTTTCTTT.

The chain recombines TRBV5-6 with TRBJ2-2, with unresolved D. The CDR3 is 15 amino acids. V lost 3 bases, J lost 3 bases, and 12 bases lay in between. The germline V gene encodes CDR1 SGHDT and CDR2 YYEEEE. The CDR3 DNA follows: TGTGCCAGCAGCTCGATGGCCGGGTACACCGGGGAGCTGTTTTTT. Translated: CASSSMAGYTGELFF.

The CDR3 protein is CASSPKGTGVYTGELFF. CDR3 bases: TGTGCCAGCAGCCCCAAGGGGACAGGGGTCTACACCGGGGAGCTGTTTTTT. The chain recombines TRBV7-9 with TRBJ2-2; 10 positions match TRBD1. Germline V gene data show CDR1 as SEHNR and CDR2 as FQNEAQ (reference sequence). This CDR3 has 17 residues. V lost 5 bases and J lost 3; bases outside the gene matches: 9.

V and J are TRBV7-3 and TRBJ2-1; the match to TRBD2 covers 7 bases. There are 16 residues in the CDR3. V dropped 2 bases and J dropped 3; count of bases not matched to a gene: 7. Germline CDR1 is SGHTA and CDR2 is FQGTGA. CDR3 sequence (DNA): TGTGCCAGCAGCTTATACGCGGGAGAAGGCTACAATGAGCAGTTCTTC. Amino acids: CASSLYAGEGYNEQFF.

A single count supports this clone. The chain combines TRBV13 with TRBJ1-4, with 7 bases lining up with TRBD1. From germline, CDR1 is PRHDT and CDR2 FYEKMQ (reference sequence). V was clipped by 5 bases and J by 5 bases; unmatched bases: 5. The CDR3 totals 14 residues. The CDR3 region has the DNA TGTGCCAGCAGCCGACAGGGATACAATGAAAAACTGTTTTTT. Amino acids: CASSRQGYNEKLFF.